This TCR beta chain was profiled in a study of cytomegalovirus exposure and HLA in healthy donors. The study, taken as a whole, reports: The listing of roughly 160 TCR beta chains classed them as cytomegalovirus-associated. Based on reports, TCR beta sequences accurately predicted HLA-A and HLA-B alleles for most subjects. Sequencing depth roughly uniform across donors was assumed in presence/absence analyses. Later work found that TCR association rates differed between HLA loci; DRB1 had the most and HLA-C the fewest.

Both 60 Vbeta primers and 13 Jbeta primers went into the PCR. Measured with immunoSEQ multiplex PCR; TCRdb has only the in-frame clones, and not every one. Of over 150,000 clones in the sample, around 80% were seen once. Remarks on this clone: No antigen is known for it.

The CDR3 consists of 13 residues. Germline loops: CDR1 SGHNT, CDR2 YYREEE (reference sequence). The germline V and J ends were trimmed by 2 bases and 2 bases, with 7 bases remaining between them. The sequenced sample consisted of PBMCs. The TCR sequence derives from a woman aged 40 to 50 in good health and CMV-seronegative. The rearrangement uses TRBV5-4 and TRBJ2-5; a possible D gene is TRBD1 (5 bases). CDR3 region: CASSFSGQETQYF. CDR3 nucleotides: TGTGCCAGCAGCTTTTCAGGGCAAGAGACCCAGTACTTC.